This T cell receptor beta chain is from a study of blood T cell repertoires in COVID-19. Looking at the study overall: Acute and convalescent COVID-19 samples came from the United States, Italy and Spain. Nucleic acid was either cDNA or gDNA, and it came from T cells, B-cell-depleted T cells, or PBMCs.

Only in-frame clones appear in the TCRdb table, and some are missing; sequencing was by immunoSEQ multiplex PCR. This table has tens of thousands of clones, about nine tenths appearing once. The CDR3 spans 14 residues. The germline V and J ends were trimmed by 3 bases and 4 bases, with 12 bases remaining between them. CDR1 is KGHSH and CDR2 is LQKENI in the germline V gene. V usage is TRBV18 and J usage is TRBJ1-1; D not certain. The receptor was isolated from a man younger than 45 with acute or convalescent COVID-19. Material for sequencing was peripheral blood. CDR3 residues: CASSPTTGTTEAFF. DNA for the CDR3: TGTGCCAGCTCACCTACCACGGGAACCACTGAAGCTTTCTTT.